The following is a T cell receptor (beta chain) sequence with its context. Its antigen is currently unknown. Methods used by the authors: After removing out-of-frame reads, 2,204,828 distinct TCRbeta sequences remained. Profiled with immunoSEQ multiplex PCR; TCRdb holds only in-frame clones, not every one. That table gives V, J and clone size, and the DNA gave D and trimming. The sample consists of about 61,000 clones, 80% to 85% of them appearing once. The sort gate was single viable CD3+CD4+CD8-CD45RO+ cells for memory CD4+ T cells. CD4+ T cells were isolated by positive magnetic selection. J lost 4 bases, V lost 0 bases, and 6 bases had no gene match. Per germline, CDR1 SGHRS and CDR2 YFSETQ. The length of the CDR3 is 16 residues. These data originate in a study of memory CD4+ T cells and cytomegalovirus serostatus. Study context: This sample comes from healthy Belgian adults, about 10 CMV seropositive, around 26 seronegative. Findings and limits, study-wide: The CMV-associated TCR signature appears largely within the CD4+ memory repertoire.

The J gene is TRBJ2-3, the V gene TRBV5-1; TRBD1 agrees at 9 bases. This TCR came from an adult in good health and CMV-seronegative. Sample: memory CD4+ T cells from blood. The CDR3 nucleotides read TGCGCCAGCAGCTTGGCCTCGGGACAGGGTCCAGATACGCAGTATTTT. Its translation: CASSLASGQGPDTQYF.